Below are 20 T cell receptor beta chains sequenced from a single sample in a study of cytomegalovirus exposure and HLA in healthy donors. The assay was immunoSEQ multiplex PCR, and TCRdb's table has in-frame clones only and misses some. This sample has around 60,000 clones; 90% to 97% occur once, and the top ten carry roughly 1%. The sequenced material came from PBMCs. These receptors all stem from a woman younger than 30 in good health and CMV-seronegative.

The CDR3 DNA follows: TGTGCTAGTGGCGCTGCCCCAGGACTAGCGGGGGGGCCAGGAGACACCGGGGAGCTGTTTTTT. Translated: CASGAAPGLAGGPGDTGELFF. This rearrangement joins TRBV12-5 to TRBJ2-2; 15 positions match TRBD2. The CDR3 contains 21 residues. Losses at the gene ends were 6 bases for V and 3 bases for J; bases not matched to a gene: 17. Germline lookup yields CDR1 LGHNT and CDR2 FRNRAP.

The genes are TRBV19 and TRBJ2-7; D is unclear. CDR1 LNHDA and CDR2 SQIVND come from the germline V gene (reference sequence). This CDR3 comprises 14 residues. The V and J ends lost 3 bases and 6 bases respectively, with 15 bases between them. The CDR3 nucleotides read TGTGCCAGTAGTATGAGGTACTCTTCCGCCGAGCAGTACTTC. This sequence encodes CASSMRYSSAEQYF. The full variable domain, rest sourced from reference TRBV19 and TRBJ2-7, is DGGITQSPKYLFRKEGQNVTLSCEQNLNHDAMYWYRQDPGQGLRLIYYSQIVNDFQKGDIAEGYSVSREKKESFPLTVTSAQKNPTAFYLCASSMRYSSAEQYFGPGTRLTVT.

The chain carries TRBV11-2 and TRBJ2-5; 12 nucleotides align to TRBD2. Germline trimming cut 5 bases from V and 4 bases from J; bases unmatched to any gene: 5. From germline, CDR1 is SGHAT and CDR2 FQNNGV. CDR3 length: 15 residues. CDR3 bases: TGTGCCAGCAGCAACCGACTAGCGGGGGTAGAGACCCAGTACTTC. Its translation is CASSNRLAGVETQYF.

The chain recombines TRBV7-9 with TRBJ2-7; 7 nucleotides align to TRBD2. The trim removed 5 bases at V and 5 bases at J, leaving 15 bases unmatched. Germline V gives CDR1 SEHNR, CDR2 FQNEAQ (reference sequence). The CDR3 length is 16 residues. CDR3 coding DNA: TGTGCCAGCAGCCAAGGCCCCGGGCGGGAGTCCCACGAGCAGTACTTC. It codes for CASSQGPGRESHEQYF.

The CDR3 nucleotides read TGTGCCACCAGCCCGCGAACTGGACTAGCTGCGCAGTTCTTC. It encodes CATSPRTGLAAQFF. This sequence joins TRBV15 and TRBJ2-1; 8 bases fit TRBD2. The CDR3 runs 14 residues. Germline lookup yields CDR1 LNHNV and CDR2 YYDKDF (reference sequence). The junction had 12 bases not matched to a gene; V was cut back by 5 bases and J by 12 bases.

The chain has TRBV4-1 and TRBJ2-3, with D perhaps matching TRBD2 (6 bases). Germline-derived CDR1 and CDR2 are MGHRA and YSYEKL. V lost 0 bases, J lost 4 bases, and 17 bases lay in between. The length of the CDR3 is 17 residues. CDR3 coding DNA: TGCGCCAGCAGCCAAGATGGGGCGGGGAAGGCGGCAGATACGCAGTATTTT. Protein sequence: CASSQDGAGKAADTQYF.

The chain carries TRBV7-8 and TRBJ1-1; tentatively, D is TRBD1 (5 bases). Germline values: CDR1 SGHVS, CDR2 FQNEAQ. This CDR3 comprises 14 residues. V lost 5 bases and J lost 1, with 11 bases in between. CDR3 protein: CASSPRGGNTEAFF. The DNA of the CDR3 is TGTGCCAGCAGCCCCCGGGGGGGGAACACTGAAGCTTTCTTT.

The rearrangement uses TRBV29-1 and TRBJ2-5; D call uncertain. The CDR3 contains 12 residues. Trimming stripped 6 bases from V and 5 bases from J, with 13 bases between. Looked up from germline, CDR1 is SQVTM and CDR2 is ANQGSEA. CDR3 sequence reads: CSVLTPEETQYF. CDR3 nucleotide sequence: TGCAGCGTCCTCACCCCGGAGGAGACCCAGTACTTC.

The chain carries TRBV4-1 and TRBJ1-4; D remains ambiguous. The ends were cut back, 0 bases at V and 6 bases at J, with 23 bases in the middle. Germline values: CDR1 MGHRA, CDR2 YSYEKL. The CDR3 totals 19 residues. The CDR3 is CASSQDPRRSAIGDEKLFF. The DNA of the CDR3 is TGCGCCAGCAGCCAAGACCCGCGCCGGAGTGCCATCGGTGATGAAAAACTGTTTTTT.

This sequence joins TRBV27 and TRBJ2-7; 12 bases agree with TRBD1. The V gene end was trimmed by 5 bases and the J gene end by 0 bases; junction bases not matched to a gene: 11. Per germline, CDR1 MNHEY and CDR2 SMNVEV (reference sequence). The CDR3 spans 18 residues. The CDR3, as DNA: TGTGCCAGCAGTCCCCGGGACAGGGGGCGATGGAGCTCCTACGAGCAGTACTTC. Protein: CASSPRDRGRWSSYEQYF.

This chain uses TRBV6-1 with TRBJ2-3; 8 nucleotides line up with TRBD2. There are 14 residues in the CDR3. Per germline, CDR1 MNHNS and CDR2 SASEGT. V dropped 3 bases and J dropped 1; count of bases not matched to a gene: 0. As DNA, the CDR3 is TGTGCCAGCAGTGATAGCGGGGGCACAGATACGCAGTATTTT. Amino acid sequence: CASSDSGGTDTQYF.

The rearrangement links TRBV19 to TRBJ2-7; TRBD2 aligns across 11 bases. The germline V gene encodes CDR1 LNHDA and CDR2 SQIVND (reference sequence). The CDR3 is 18 amino acids. The ends lost 7 bases at V and 0 bases at J; junction bases unmatched: 14. CDR3 protein: CASTYRALAGASSYEQYF. The CDR3 nucleotides are TGTGCCAGTACCTATAGGGCACTAGCGGGAGCATCCTCCTACGAGCAGTACTTC.

This chain uses TRBV28 with TRBJ2-1; 16 bases are a match to TRBD2. There are 16 residues in the CDR3. Germline V gene data show CDR1 as MDHEN and CDR2 as SYDVKM. The junction had 8 bases not matched to a gene; V was cut back by 7 bases and J by 8 bases. CDR3 protein: CASTLGLAGGLDEQFF. Written as DNA, the CDR3 is TGTGCCAGCACCCTGGGACTAGCGGGAGGGTTGGATGAGCAGTTCTTC.

This clone was seen a single time. The rearrangement joins TRBV11-2 to TRBJ2-4, with D possibly TRBD2 on 5 matching bases. The CDR3 extends over 15 amino acids. V was cut by 5 bases and J by 8 bases, with 19 bases left in between. CDR1 and CDR2 from the germline V gene are SGHAT and FQNNGV. In DNA form, the CDR3 reads TGTGCCAGCAGCACCAGACGGGCCGAGGGCTACATTCAGTACTTC. This gives the protein CASSTRRAEGYIQYF. Together with reference TRBV11-2 and TRBJ2-4, the CDR3 gives the full variable domain: EAGVAQSPRYKIIEKRQSVAFWCNPISGHATLYWYQQILGQGPKLLIQFQNNGVVDDSQLPKDRFSAERLKGVDSTLKIQPAKLEDSAVYLCASSTRRAEGYIQYFGAGTRLSVL.

The chain uses TRBV7-3 and TRBJ2-2; 13 bases align to TRBD2. With 5 bases clipped from V and 2 bases from J, the junction kept 8 bases outside the gene matches. This CDR3 is 18 amino acids long. Per germline, CDR1 SGHTA and CDR2 FQGTGA. CDR3 amino acids: CASSPLGTSGTNTGELFF. CDR3 DNA sequence: TGTGCCAGCAGCCCCCTGGGGACTAGCGGGACAAACACCGGGGAGCTGTTTTTT. Combining the CDR3 with reference TRBV7-3 and TRBJ2-2 gives the whole variable domain GAGVSQTPSNKVTEKGKYVELRCDPISGHTALYWYRQSLGQGPEFLIYFQGTGAADDSGLPNDRFFAVRPEGSVSTLKIQRTERGDSAVYLCASSPLGTSGTNTGELFFGEGSRLTVL.

The sample holds one count of this clone. The rearrangement links TRBV5-4 to TRBJ2-3, with TRBD2 identical over 8 bases. Germline V gene data show CDR1 as SGHNT and CDR2 as YYREEE (reference sequence). V lost 6 bases, J lost 5 bases, and 8 bases stayed unmatched. The CDR3 has 14 amino acids. The CDR3 DNA reads as TGTGCCAGCATACGGCGGGAGGCGGGAGATACGCAGTATTTT. This translates into CASIRREAGDTQYF.

The V gene is TRBV5-1, the J gene TRBJ2-7; D remains unclear. The ends were cut back, 4 bases at V and 5 bases at J, with 10 bases in the middle. Germline lookup yields CDR1 SGHRS and CDR2 YFSETQ. CDR3 length equals 12 residues. The CDR3 coding sequence is TGCGCCAGCAGCCCCGGAGCCCACGAGCAGTACTTC. Its protein is CASSPGAHEQYF.

The rearrangement joins TRBV6-1 to TRBJ2-2, with no clear D. Trimming pared 2 bases from V and 9 bases from J, leaving 7 bases between. CDR1 and CDR2 from the germline V gene are MNHNS and SASEGT. The CDR3 covers 12 residues. The CDR3 sequence: CASSEWARELFF. CDR3 coding DNA: TGTGCCAGCAGTGAATGGGCAAGGGAGCTGTTTTTT.

The genes are TRBV20-1 and TRBJ2-4; weak D call: TRBD1 (5 bases). This CDR3 is built from 10 residues. V lost 5 bases, J lost 7 bases, and 6 bases lay in between. Germline CDR1 and CDR2: DFQATT and SNEGSKA (reference sequence). In DNA, the CDR3 is TGCAGTGCTGGGGCCAACATTCAGTACTTC. Protein sequence: CSAGANIQYF.

V usage is TRBV4-1 and J usage is TRBJ2-5, with 12 bases that match TRBD1. Germline lookup yields CDR1 MGHRA and CDR2 YSYEKL. V was clipped by 0 bases and J by 5 bases; unmatched bases: 7. The CDR3 spans 17 residues. CDR3 sequence: CASSQEPGQGAWETQYF. The CDR3 region has the DNA TGCGCCAGCAGCCAAGAGCCGGGACAGGGGGCATGGGAGACCCAGTACTTC.